The sequence of this TCR beta chain was determined in a study of T-cell reconstitution after alpha-beta-depleted transplantation in children. Germline CDR1 and CDR2: SGHVS and FQNEAQ. CDR3 length: 16 residues. Germline trimming cut 3 bases from V and 7 bases from J; bases unmatched to any gene: 11. Preparing the TCRbeta library involved the use of unique molecular identifiers. TCRdb reanalysed the PCR reads using MiXCR and keeps one entry per CDR3 protein. This sample yields some 220,000 distinct CDR3 sequences, of which approximately 10% are seen a single time; about 6.2% belongs to the top ten. This clonotype was observed a few times.

The J gene is TRBJ2-3, the V gene TRBV7-8, with 9 bases that match TRBD2. The TCR sequence derives from a human donor who donated a stem cell graft to a child with acute lymphoblastic leukemia. Sequenced material: PBMCs from the stem cell graft donor, taken from the stem cell graft. CDR3 sequence: CASSFGAGGIHYTQYF. In DNA form, the CDR3 reads TGTGCCAGCAGCTTCGGAGCGGGGGGCATCCACTATACGCAGTATTTT.